Below, 13 T cell receptor beta chains from the same sample are listed, as sequenced in a study of T cell repertoires in cytomegalovirus infection (dated by TCRdb to between 2018 and 2021). TCRdb lists the instrument as Illumina HiSeq 1500. TCRdb ran its own pipeline on the public reads, namely fastp trimming at Q25 and MiXCR clone calling, and kept in-frame beta chains. Under each unique CDR3 protein, matching rows form one entry showing the most common genes and DNA. Within this sample are fewer than 200,000 distinct CDR3 sequences, with roughly 19% of them counted one time only. Around 3.1% of the sample rests with the top ten. The material sequenced was PBMCs. Receptor source: a human donor in good health (CMV status not recorded). Some clones in this sample may be carry-over from other donors' samples.

This clonotype showed up many times. V and J are TRBV7-2 and TRBJ2-5, with a weak D call TRBD1 (6 bases). CDR1 is SGHTA, CDR2 FQGNSA, per germline. This CDR3 comprises 15 residues. Deletions cut 4 bases from V and 5 bases from J, with 17 bases between. In nucleotides, the CDR3 is TGTGCCAGCAGCTCGTCTAGAGGGGGTAGGGAGACCCAGTACTTC. Amino acids: CASSSSRGGRETQYF.

V and J are TRBV10-3 and TRBJ1-1; D possibly corresponds to TRBD1 (5 bases). The CDR3 consists of 15 residues. V lost 3 bases and J lost 1, with 12 bases in between. The V gene's germline CDR1 is ENHRY and CDR2 SYGVKD. The CDR3 sequence is CAISDIGTGNTEAFF. CDR3 in DNA: TGTGCCATCAGTGATATCGGGACGGGGAACACTGAAGCTTTCTTT.

This chain connects TRBV13 to TRBJ2-5; the D gene is possibly TRBD2 (5 bases). Germline CDR1 reads PRHDT; CDR2 reads FYEKMQ (reference sequence). V gave up 5 bases and J gave up 5 bases, with 12 bases separating them. The CDR3 is 13 amino acids. The CDR3 reads CASSGLKRETQYF. The CDR3 DNA sequence: TGTGCCAGCAGCGGATTGAAGCGGGAGACCCAGTACTTC.

This clonotype was seen ten or more times. This rearrangement joins TRBV7-9 to TRBJ1-2; 9 positions agree with TRBD1. The V and J ends lost 1 base and 4 bases, in that order; junction bases with no gene match: 7. The germline V gene has CDR1 SEHNR and CDR2 FQNEAQ (reference sequence). This CDR3 contains 16 residues. CDR3 protein: CASSLDRTGEFYGYTF. The DNA for the CDR3 is TGTGCCAGCAGCTTAGACCGGACAGGGGAATTCTATGGCTACACCTTC.

This clonotype was counted at least ten times. The chain couples TRBV7-2 to TRBJ2-7; TRBD2 agrees at 12 bases. The CDR3 totals 15 residues. Germline assignment: CDR1 SGHTA and CDR2 FQGNSA. V trimming: 4 bases; J trimming: 2 bases; junction bases outside the gene matches: 3. The CDR3 DNA is TGTGCCAGCAGCTACCTAGCGGGGGGGACCTACGAGCAGTACTTC. Residues: CASSYLAGGTYEQYF.

This clonotype occurred a few times. One junction end disagrees with the germline gene, perhaps due to a read error. The genes are TRBV7-6 and TRBJ2-1; 7 bases are a match to TRBD2. The CDR3 length is 16 residues. Germline CDR1 SGHVS, CDR2 FNYEAQ. The CDR3 bases are TGTGCTAGCAGCTTAAGGTTGTCTAGCGGAGACAATGAGCAGTTCTTC. It codes for CASSLRLSSGDNEQFF.

The chain carries TRBV2 and TRBJ2-7; the D is unclear. Germline lookup yields CDR1 SNHLY and CDR2 FYNNEI. The germline V and J ends were trimmed by 2 bases and 7 bases, with 18 bases remaining between them. The CDR3 sequence is 15 residues long. The CDR3 DNA reads TGTGCCAGCAGTGAACAGGCCCAAGGGTTGGGGGAGCAGTACTTC. The encoded protein is CASSEQAQGLGEQYF. The whole variable domain, remainder taken from reference TRBV2 and TRBJ2-7, is EPEVTQTPSHQVTQMGQEVILRCVPISNHLYFYWYRQILGQKVEFLVSFYNNEISEKSEIFDDQFSVERPDGSNFTLKIRSTKLEDSAMYFCASSEQAQGLGEQYFGPGTRLTVT.

This clonotype has ten or more counts. The chain recombines TRBV7-2 with TRBJ1-2; no clear D. V was cut by 8 bases and J by 0 bases, with 7 bases left in between. Germline V gives CDR1 SGHTA, CDR2 FQGNSA. The CDR3 is 12 residues long. CDR3 residues: CASLDTNYGYTF. The CDR3 DNA reads as TGTGCCAGCCTAGATACTAACTATGGCTACACCTTC.

The chain uses TRBV19 and TRBJ1-6; D gene unclear. The germline V gene has CDR1 LNHDA and CDR2 SQIVND (reference sequence). The V and J ends lost 4 bases and 4 bases respectively, with 11 bases between them. The CDR3 contains 15 residues. CDR3 loop: CASSTGRLYNSPLHF. Here the CDR3 DNA reads TGTGCCAGTAGTACCGGACGGCTATATAATTCACCCCTCCACTTT.

This clonotype was detected only a few times. V is TRBV28 and J is TRBJ2-7; D possibly corresponds to TRBD1 (5 bases). Trimming stripped 6 bases from V and 0 bases from J, with 15 bases between. Germline CDR1 reads MDHEN; CDR2 reads SYDVKM. The CDR3 has 15 amino acids. The CDR3: CASRKTVISSYEQYF. CDR3 coding DNA: TGTGCCAGCAGGAAGACAGTGATAAGCTCCTACGAGCAGTACTTC.

This clonotype was observed at least ten times. V is TRBV9 and J is TRBJ2-7; 9 bases are shared with TRBD1. The germline V gene has CDR1 SGDLS and CDR2 YYNGEE. V trimming: 0 bases; J trimming: 3 bases; junction bases outside the gene matches: 1. There are 14 residues in the CDR3. In nucleotides, the CDR3 is TGTGCCAGCAGCGTAGGGGACAGGGACTACGAGCAGTACTTC. Residues: CASSVGDRDYEQYF.

This chain links TRBV6-2 or TRBV6-3 with TRBJ2-1; TRBD2 is a possible D gene (5 bases). CDR1 is MNHEY and CDR2 is SVGEGT in the germline V gene. V dropped 6 bases and J dropped 8 bases, with 11 bases sitting between them. This CDR3 comprises 12 residues. The CDR3 DNA is TGTGCCAGCAGGGATATGGAGGATGAGCAGTTCTTC. Translated: CASRDMEDEQFF.

This clonotype was observed a few times. The genes are TRBV6-5 and TRBJ1-1, with a tentative D call TRBD1 (6 bases). CDR1 and CDR2 (germline): MNHEY, SVGAGI. The CDR3 is 15 residues long. The V gene lost 4 bases and the J gene lost 5 bases, with 17 bases spanning the gap. CDR3 sequence (DNA): TGTGCCAGCAGTTCCCCGGCAGGGGCGATTACTGAAGCTTTCTTT. Protein sequence: CASSSPAGAITEAFF.